The 10 T cell receptor beta chains given below trace back to one sample, sequenced in a study of memory CD4+ T cells and cytomegalovirus serostatus. The sort gate was single viable CD3+CD4+CD8-CD45RO+ cells for memory CD4+ T cells. The protocol was immunoSEQ multiplex PCR, while the TCRdb copy is restricted to in-frame clones and leaves out a portion. The sample shows over 65,000 clones, about 78% of them seen only once. The sequencing sample was made of memory CD4+ T cells from blood. The source is an adult in good health and CMV-seropositive.

The rearrangement links TRBV5-6 to TRBJ1-1, with a weak D call TRBD1 (6 bases). V was shortened by 4 bases and J by 6 bases, with 13 bases between the two germline ends. This CDR3 spans 13 amino acids. CDR1 and CDR2 (germline): SGHDT, YYEEEE. CDR3 coding DNA: TGTGCCAGCAGCCGGTTGGGGGCCCCTGAAGCTTTCTTT. It translates to CASSRLGAPEAFF. Full variable domain (rest looked up from reference TRBV5-6 and TRBJ1-1): DAGVTQSPTHLIKTRGQQVTLRCSPKSGHDTVSWYQQALGQGPQFIFQYYEEEERQRGNFPDRFSGHQFPNYSSELNVNALLLGDSALYLCASSRLGAPEAFFGQGTRLTVV.

V and J are TRBV7-8 and TRBJ2-2; D may be TRBD1 or TRBD2 (5 bases each). V gave up 1 base and J gave up 4 bases, with 13 bases separating them. Germline V gene data show CDR1 as SGHVS and CDR2 as FQNEAQ. The CDR3 is made up of 16 amino acids. The CDR3 sequence: CASSLVQGRSTGELFF. The CDR3 nucleotides read TGTGCCAGCAGCTTAGTCCAGGGACGTAGCACCGGGGAGCTGTTTTTT.

The CDR3 DNA sequence: TGCAGCGTCGGACAGGGAGCTAATGAGCAGTTCTTC. Translation gives CSVGQGANEQFF. The rearrangement links TRBV29-1 to TRBJ2-1, with 8 bases aligning to TRBD1. The CDR3 loop spans 12 amino acids. V shed 6 bases and J 7 bases; nucleotides not matched to a gene: 5. Germline V gene data show CDR1 as SQVTM and CDR2 as ANQGSEA.

J is TRBJ2-5 and V is TRBV11-3; D is undetermined. The CDR3 runs 14 residues. The ends were cut back, 8 bases at V and 3 bases at J, with 16 bases in the middle. In germline, CDR1 is SGHNT, CDR2 YENEEA. This CDR3 reads CASGIKTLEETQYF. The DNA for the CDR3 is TGTGCCAGCGGCATCAAGACGCTAGAAGAGACCCAGTACTTC.

The V and J genes are TRBV29-1 and TRBJ2-1, with D tentatively TRBD1 (5 bases). This CDR3 has 13 amino acids. V lost 7 bases and J 1 base, leaving 11 bases between the germline ends. CDR1 and CDR2 (germline): SQVTM, ANQGSEA. The chain's CDR3 is CSGMQGSYNEQFF. The CDR3 DNA follows: TGCAGCGGGATGCAGGGTTCCTACAATGAGCAGTTCTTC.

This chain links TRBV2 with TRBJ2-3; D perhaps matches TRBD2 (5 bases). The CDR3 is 14 residues long. Trimming shortened V by 6 bases and J by 6 bases, and 16 bases separated the two germline ends. Germline CDR1 is SNHLY and CDR2 is FYNNEI. The chain's CDR3 is CASREVGLRDTQYF. The CDR3 DNA is TGTGCCAGCAGGGAGGTGGGATTGCGGGATACGCAGTATTTT.

The rearrangement joins TRBV6-6 to TRBJ1-2; D gene ambiguous. The germline V and J ends were trimmed by 7 bases and 6 bases, with 18 bases remaining between them. The CDR3 loop spans 14 amino acids. The germline gives CDR1 MNHNY, CDR2 SVGAGI (reference sequence). CDR3 nucleotides: TGTGCCAGCACCCCACCAACTGGCGTGGATGGCTACACCTTC. It translates to CASTPPTGVDGYTF.

The chain uses TRBV5-4 and TRBJ2-3, with D possibly TRBD1 on 6 matching bases. V lost 4 bases and J 1 base, leaving 10 bases between the germline ends. The CDR3 loop spans 14 amino acids. CDR1 and CDR2 from the germline V gene are SGHNT and YYREEE (reference sequence). Written as DNA, the CDR3 is TGTGCCAGCAGCGCACAGGGACGCACAGATACGCAGTATTTT. Translated, it gives CASSAQGRTDTQYF.

About this clone itself: At one boundary the junction diverges from the germline segment, which might be a read error. The chain is built from TRBV18 and TRBJ2-7, with D uncertain. This CDR3 has 12 amino acids. The germline gives CDR1 KGHSH, CDR2 LQKENI. CDR3: CASSREDRVKDF. As DNA, the CDR3 is TGTGCCAGCTCCCGCGAGGATAGGGTTAAGGACTTC.

The V gene is TRBV7-2, the J gene TRBJ1-5; D is ambiguous. CDR1 and CDR2 from the germline V gene are SGHTA and FQGNSA. Trimming removed 2 bases from V and 2 bases from J, with 4 bases in between. The CDR3 is 13 residues long. The CDR3 nucleotides read TGTGCCAGCAGCTTACGGGGCAATCAGCCCCAGCATTTT. This translates into CASSLRGNQPQHF.